This T cell receptor beta chain was captured in a study of cytomegalovirus exposure and HLA in healthy donors. The ends lost 3 bases at V and 6 bases at J; junction bases unmatched: 0. The length of the CDR3 is 14 residues. Per germline, CDR1 SGHDN and CDR2 FVKESK. Sequencing used immunoSEQ multiplex PCR; TCRdb keeps in-frame clones, though not all of them. This repertoire shows over 120,000 clones, 89% found once; its top ten account for approximately 9.2%. General observations from the study: Subsequent analysis showed first-cohort TCR clusters tending to co-occur in 120 validation repertoires. It was reported that the classifier diagnosed cytomegalovirus status with high specificity and sensitivity in both the original and validation cohorts. The dataset shows that most TCR sequences were rare, while some public TCRs occurred in many donors.

Details on this clone: The antigen remains unidentified.

The approximately 120-subject validation cohort, separate from the 666-subject first cohort, included the donors. This TCR came from a young woman in good health and CMV-seropositive. V usage is TRBV14 and J usage is TRBJ1-6; 9 bases are a match to TRBD1. Input material: PBMCs. DNA of the CDR3: TGTGCCAGCAGCCAGGACAGGGGTAATTCACCCCTCCACTTT. The encoded protein is CASSQDRGNSPLHF. The complete variable domain, with remaining parts taken from reference TRBV14 and TRBJ1-6, reads EAGVTQFPSHSVIEKGQTVTLRCDPISGHDNLYWYRRVMGKEIKFLLHFVKESKQDESGMPNNRFLAERTGGTYSTLKVQPAELEDSGVYFCASSQDRGNSPLHFGNGTRLTVT.